Below are 5 T cell receptor beta chains sequenced from a single sample in a study of OX40 agonist ivuxolimab in advanced cancers. Here immunoSEQ multiplex PCR was the method, and the copy in TCRdb shows in-frame clones only, minus some. The data hold roughly 110,000 clones, with about nine tenths observed a single time. The starting material was CD4+ or CD8+ T cells sorted from blood, obtained in a trial of the OX40 agonist ivuxolimab. The receptors stem from an adult with an advanced solid tumor such as melanoma, head and neck, liver or kidney cancer.

The V gene is TRBV7-9, the J gene TRBJ1-5, with D tentatively TRBD1 (5 bases). The length of the CDR3 is 15 residues. V lost 5 bases and J lost 1, with 12 bases in between. CDR1 and CDR2 (germline): SEHNR, FQNEAQ (reference sequence). CDR3 DNA: TGTGCCAGCAGCCCCGGGACGGGGAGCAATCAGCCCCAGCATTTT. Residues: CASSPGTGSNQPQHF.

The V and J genes are TRBV6-5 and TRBJ1-1, with D possibly being TRBD1 (6 bases). This CDR3 spans 13 amino acids. In germline, CDR1 is MNHEY, CDR2 SVGAGI. Trimming took 6 bases from V and 4 from J, leaving 12 bases between them. In nucleotides, the CDR3 is TGTGCCAGCAGGTTCAGGGGTCGCACTGAAGCTTTCTTT. It yields the protein CASRFRGRTEAFF.

The chain recombines TRBV27 with TRBJ2-1; TRBD1 might be the D (6 bases). Looked up from germline, CDR1 is MNHEY and CDR2 is SMNVEV (reference sequence). The V end was cut by 4 bases, the J end by 0 bases, with 13 bases between. CDR3 length equals 16 residues. Here the CDR3 DNA reads TGTGCCAGCAGTTGGCTTGGGGGCCTCTCCTACAATGAGCAGTTCTTC. Its translation: CASSWLGGLSYNEQFF.

The V gene is TRBV7-2, the J gene TRBJ1-1, with D possibly TRBD1 on 6 matching bases. Trimming removed 5 bases at V and 11 bases at J, with 21 bases between. CDR1 is SGHTA and CDR2 is FQGNSA in the germline V gene. The CDR3 has 14 residues. The CDR3 reads CASSLHPQSGEAFF. The CDR3 nucleotides are TGTGCCAGCAGCCTCCACCCCCAATCAGGGGAGGCTTTCTTT.

The chain links TRBV6-5 to TRBJ2-1, with 10 bases matching TRBD1. Germline CDR1 and CDR2: MNHEY and SVGAGI. Trimming at V came to 0 bases and at J to 4 bases, leaving 3 bases not matched to a gene. The CDR3 covers 16 residues. CDR3 nucleotide sequence: TGTGCCAGCAGTTACTCGAAGGGACAGGGGTACAATGAGCAGTTCTTC. Translated: CASSYSKGQGYNEQFF.